This T cell receptor beta chain was retrieved from a study of cytomegalovirus exposure and HLA in healthy donors. Study outcomes and limitations: Among the sequence variants, a highly shared cluster was likely an artifact of sequencing. A later analysis reportedly found that, within productive TCRs, an Asian-associated ancestry cluster had fewer N-insertions than the mean observed across the roughly 670 donors. Among immune exposure information, only CMV serostatus was available.

The CDR3 has 11 residues. Germline V CDR1 and CDR2: SGHVS, FNYEAQ. Trimming shortened V by 5 bases and J by 4 bases, and 5 bases separated the two germline ends. Comments on this clone: Its target is unknown.

Use of 60 Vbeta and 13 Jbeta primers characterized the PCR. Original processing notes: An analysis performed later counted about 80 million unique TCR beta chains (approximately 10 million of them shared). The data were produced by immunoSEQ multiplex PCR, yet TCRdb's version contains in-frame clones alone and is incomplete. That table gives V, J and clone size, and the DNA gave D and trimming. The table shows 150,000 to 200,000 clones, with about 65% occurring only once. Sequences were obtained from PBMCs. The chain is built from TRBV7-6 and TRBJ1-1, with unresolved D. The TCR comes from a woman aged 25 to 39 in good health and CMV-seronegative. The CDR3 reads CASSPGTEAFF. The CDR3 bases are TGTGCCAGCAGCCCCGGCACTGAAGCTTTCTTT. Complete variable domain (other parts from reference TRBV7-6 and TRBJ1-1): GAGVSQSPRYKVTKRGQDVALRCDPISGHVSLYWYRQALGQGPEFLTYFNYEAQQDKSGLPNDRFSAERPEGSISTLTIQRTEQRDSAMYRCASSPGTEAFFGQGTRLTVV.